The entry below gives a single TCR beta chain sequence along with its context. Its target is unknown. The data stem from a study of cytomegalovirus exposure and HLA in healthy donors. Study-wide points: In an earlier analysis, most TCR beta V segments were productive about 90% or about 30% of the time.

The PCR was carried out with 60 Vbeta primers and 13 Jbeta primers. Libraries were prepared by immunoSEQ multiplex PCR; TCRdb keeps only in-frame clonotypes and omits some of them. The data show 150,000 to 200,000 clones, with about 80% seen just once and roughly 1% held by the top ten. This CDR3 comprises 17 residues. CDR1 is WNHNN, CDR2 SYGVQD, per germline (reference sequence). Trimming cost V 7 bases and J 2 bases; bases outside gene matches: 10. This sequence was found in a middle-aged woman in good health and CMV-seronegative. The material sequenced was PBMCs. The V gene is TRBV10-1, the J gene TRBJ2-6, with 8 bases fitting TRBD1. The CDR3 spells CASTGQGYLAGANVLTF. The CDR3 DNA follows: TGCGCCAGCACTGGACAGGGCTACTTAGCTGGGGCCAACGTCCTGACTTTC.